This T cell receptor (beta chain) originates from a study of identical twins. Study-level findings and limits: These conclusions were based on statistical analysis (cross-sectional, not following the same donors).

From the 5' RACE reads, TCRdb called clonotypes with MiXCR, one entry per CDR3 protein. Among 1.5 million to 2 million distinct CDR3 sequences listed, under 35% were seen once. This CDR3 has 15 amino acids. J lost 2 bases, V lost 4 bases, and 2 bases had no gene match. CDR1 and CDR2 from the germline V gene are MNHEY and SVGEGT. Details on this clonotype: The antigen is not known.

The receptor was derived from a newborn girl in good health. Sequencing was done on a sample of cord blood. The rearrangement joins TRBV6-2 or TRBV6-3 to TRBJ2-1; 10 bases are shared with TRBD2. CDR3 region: CASSWGLATYNEQFF. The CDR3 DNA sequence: TGTGCCAGCAGTTGGGGACTAGCGACCTACAATGAGCAGTTCTTC.